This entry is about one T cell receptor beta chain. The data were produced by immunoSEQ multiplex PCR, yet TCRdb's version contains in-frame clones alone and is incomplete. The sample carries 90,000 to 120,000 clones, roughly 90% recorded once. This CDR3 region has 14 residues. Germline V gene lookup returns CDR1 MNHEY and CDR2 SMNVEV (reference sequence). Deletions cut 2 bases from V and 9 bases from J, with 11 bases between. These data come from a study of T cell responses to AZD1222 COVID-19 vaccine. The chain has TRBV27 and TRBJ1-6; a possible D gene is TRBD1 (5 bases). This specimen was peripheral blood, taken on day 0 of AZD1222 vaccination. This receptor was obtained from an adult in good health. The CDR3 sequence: CASSLPGLSSPLHF. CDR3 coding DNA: TGTGCCAGCAGTTTACCAGGGCTCTCTTCACCCCTCCACTTT.